This T cell receptor beta chain was captured by sequencing in a study of shared clonotypes between healthy human individuals (dated by TCRdb to about 2020). About the study as a whole: The cohort included three men and a couple of women between 18 and 49 years of age. To estimate repertoire size and how much clonotypes are shared between individuals, the study performed deep sequencing of blood TCR repertoires from a handful of healthy adults. For each donor, CD4 naive and CD4 memory were each run on three plates, CD8 naive on two plates, and CD8 memory on one plate. Leukapheresis yielded between about 0.85 and 10 billion PBMCs per donor. Libraries were prepared and TCR repertoires were sequenced by different laboratories using diverse techniques, in order to increase sequencing depth and limit assay-specific biases. Summary of the overall study and its limitations: Compared with non-shared clonotypes, clonotypes shared by all four sorted-subset donors had higher generation probabilities. The small number of donors limited the genetic and exposure-history diversity represented. Naive subsets generally had larger estimated clonotype richness than memory subsets did. Across a few donors, 5% to 6% of naive CD4, approximately 3.6% of naive CD8, about 2.3% of memory CD4, and 0.4% of memory CD8 clonotypes were shared. Sampling was limited to blood, and TCR repertoires in tissue likely differ from TCR repertoires in blood. Pairwise subsampling led to the expectation that sequencing depth would affect the degree of clonotype sharing among donors. Rarefaction of sorted-subset datasets indicated incomplete sequencing despite the large sequencing depth.

Worth noting for this clone: Its antigen is currently not known. No much larger clone exists at a distance of one base, and base qualities are not known.

Using the deep immunoSEQ assay, multiplex PCR amplified TCR CDR3 regions from genomic DNA. Genomic DNA extracted from each cell subset was distributed evenly over all wells of several immunoSEQ 96-well plates, and each plate served as one replicate. For sorted subsets, each replicate PCR was loaded with about 0.2 ug genomic DNA, equivalent to 30,000 or so T cell genomes. Purified libraries were measured with a Qubit 3.0 fluorometer, size-checked on a Bioanalyzer 2100, and measured again with the KAPA Library Quantification kit. Every immunoSEQ 96-well plate was sequenced on a separate single-read 150-cycle Illumina NextSeq 550 flow cell. Turning to the authors' computational methods: The immunoSEQ output contained only junctional sequences without quality scores, so filtering could not match that applied to full-length reads. Sequences were annotated with PyIR, a Python wrapper for IgBLAST v1.9, and V/J genes and CDR3 were assigned using IMGT germline references. Reads with weak V/J assignments (E-value above 1e-6), missing CDR3, stop codons, out-of-frame junctions, or ambiguous translated residues were removed. V3J clonotypes were defined by identical inferred V gene, J gene, and CDR3 amino acid sequence. The percentage overlap between two repertoires was calculated by dividing the number of shared unique clonotypes by the size of the smaller repertoire. Richness of each repertoire was evaluated using RTK rarefaction, the Chao1 estimator, and Recon v2.1 estimates of unobserved clonotypes. Generation probabilities for all TCRbeta clonotypes obtained by the gDNA method from a handful of donors were computed using OLGA. The clones in this table, taken by TCRdb from immuneACCESS, are in-frame only. Not every clone is retained; where verified, under half of the shortfall comes from an unresolved V gene, and the cause of the rest is unknown. That table is the source of V, J and clone size, and D and trimming were worked out from the DNA. This sample gives approximately 1.5 million clones in total; 95% to 99% of them show up just once. Together, the top ten hold approximately 0.45% of the sample.

The donors were healthy, HIV-negative adults who had no recently reported acute infections or vaccinations. Every donor was a Caucasian adult residing in Nashville, Tennessee, USA. CD4+ T cells were enriched by magnetic negative selection; naive cells were then positively selected on CD45RA, and the negative fraction formed the memory subset. After blood collection by leukapheresis, PBMCs were isolated using Ficoll-Histopaque density gradient centrifugation and then cryopreserved in the vapor phase of liquid nitrogen. Analytical flow cytometry was used to check the purity and quantity of each magnetically sorted T cell population. Genomic DNA was isolated from each sorted fraction and quantified by UV absorbance on a Nanodrop 2000c. V was cut back by 3 bases and J by 2 bases, leaving a gap of 10 bases between them. Based on the germline V gene, the CDR1 and CDR2 sequences are MGHRA and YSYEKL. CDR3 length: 14 amino acids, cysteine to phenylalanine. Just the 42-base CDR3 DNA is kept, in frame starting at base 1.

The chain is encoded by TRBV4-1 joined to TRBJ2-5, and TRBD2 may be the D gene, going by 5 matching bases. The sequencing sample was made of naive CD4+ T cells sorted from blood. The cell subset or site label for this specimen denotes: CD45RA+ positively selected. The sequence came from a young man in good health. The CDR3 here reads CASSQGDFQETQYF. The DNA sequence reads TGCGCCAGCAGCCAGGGAGACTTTCAAGAGACCCAGTACTTC.